These 20 T cell receptor beta chains originate from one sample sequenced in a study of monozygotic twins with inflammatory bowel disease (dated by TCRdb to the late 2010s). The library was prepared using 5' RACE. TCRdb names Illumina HiSeq 2500 as the instrument used. TCRdb reprocessed the public reads and reports one entry per CDR3 protein sequence, without DNA. The sample's own table lists roughly 170,000 distinct CDR3 sequences. Together, the top ten hold about 8% of the sample. Sequencing input: blood. These receptor sequences come from a human donor with ulcerative colitis or Crohn's disease, or a healthy co-twin of an affected twin (not recorded which).

The V call is TRBV20-1, the J call TRBJ2-5; the TCRdb D gene call, TRBD1, has no DNA to confirm it. The germline V gene encodes CDR1 DFQATT and CDR2 SNEGSKA (reference sequence). The CDR3 consists of 15 residues. CDR3 in amino acids: CSARGNGRGRETQYF.

V usage is TRBV7-6 and J usage is TRBJ1-4; the D call from TCRdb, TRBD1, cannot be confirmed without DNA. The CDR3 sequence is 14 residues long. From germline, CDR1 is SGHVS and CDR2 FNYEAQ. CDR3 sequence: CASSLEAGYEKLFF.

This rearrangement joins TRBV28 to TRBJ1-5; TCRdb designates TRBD1, a call that cannot be tested without DNA. CDR3 length: 17 residues. Germline CDR1 MDHEN, CDR2 SYDVKM. Here the CDR3 reads CASRQTTGGVGNQPQHF. Full variable domain (outside the CDR3, taken from reference TRBV28 and TRBJ1-5): DVKVTQSSRYLVKRTGEKVFLECVQDMDHENMFWYRQDPGLGLRLIYFSYDVKMKEKGDIPEGYSVSREKKERFSLILESASTNQTSMYLCASRQTTGGVGNQPQHFGDGTRLSIL.

The chain joins TRBV18 to TRBJ2-7. The germline gives CDR1 KGHSH, CDR2 LQKENI. The CDR3 is 16 amino acids. This CDR3 reads CASSPPLTSLSYEQYF.

The chain carries TRBV5-1 and TRBJ2-3; checking the TCRdb D call of TRBD2 is not possible without DNA. This CDR3 is 17 amino acids long. Germline CDR1 is SGHRS and CDR2 is YFSETQ. CDR3 loop: CASSFPLAGGPKDTQYF.

The CDR3 protein is CASSSLGSNQPQHF. J is TRBJ1-5 and V is TRBV12-3 or TRBV12-4. The length of the CDR3 is 14 residues.

The chain recombines TRBV6-5 with TRBJ1-6. The CDR3 covers 13 residues. The germline CDR1 and CDR2 sequences are MNHEY and SVGAGI. The CDR3 sequence is CASSTSTVAPLHF.

The chain has TRBV12-3 or TRBV12-4 and TRBJ1-1; TCRdb reports TRBD1, a call that lacks DNA to check it against. The CDR3 has 14 residues. The CDR3 reads CASSRATGNTEAFF.

The chain is built from TRBV29-1 and TRBJ2-2. The germline V gene has CDR1 SQVTM and CDR2 ANQGSEA. The CDR3 length is 12 residues. CDR3 sequence: CSVHGDTGELFF.

The chain is built from TRBV20-1 and TRBJ2-1; TCRdb gives TRBD2 as the D gene, but with no DNA this cannot be confirmed. The CDR3 has 17 amino acids. The germline V gene encodes CDR1 DFQATT and CDR2 SNEGSKA (reference sequence). The CDR3 spells CSARDQGREGIRDEQFF.

This chain connects TRBV6-2 or TRBV6-3 to TRBJ2-3; TCRdb indicates TRBD1, and absent DNA this call remains unverified. Per the germline V gene, CDR1 is MNHEY and CDR2 is SVGEGT. CDR3 length equals 14 residues. CDR3 residues: CAGRRGPSSDTQYF.

The chain is built from TRBV18 and TRBJ2-5. This CDR3 spans 15 amino acids. Germline CDR1 and CDR2: KGHSH and LQKENI. The CDR3 reads CASSPQTGMQETQYF.

The V call is TRBV29-1, the J call TRBJ1-1; TCRdb indicates TRBD1, and absent DNA this call remains unverified. The length of the CDR3 is 12 residues. From germline, CDR1 is SQVTM and CDR2 ANQGSEA. The chain's CDR3 is CSVSGGRTEAFF.

This chain links TRBV28 with TRBJ1-1. Germline V gene lookup returns CDR1 MDHEN and CDR2 SYDVKM. This CDR3 has 13 amino acids. This CDR3 reads CASRDILNTEAFF.

J is TRBJ1-2 and V is TRBV18; without DNA, the TCRdb call of TRBD1 cannot be checked. From germline, CDR1 is KGHSH and CDR2 LQKENI. The CDR3 extends over 13 amino acids. The CDR3 sequence: CASSPRQGDGYTF.

The chain is built from TRBV7-9 and TRBJ1-1; TCRdb reports TRBD1, a call that lacks DNA to check it against. This CDR3 comprises 15 residues. Germline V gene sequence: CDR1 SEHNR, CDR2 FQNEAQ (reference sequence). CDR3 amino acids: CASSLLGAENTEAFF.

The chain recombines TRBV24-1 with TRBJ1-5. This CDR3 spans 14 amino acids. Germline CDR1 and CDR2: KGHDR and SFDVKD. The CDR3 here is CATSDSGIWEPQHF.

This rearrangement joins TRBV12-3 or TRBV12-4 to TRBJ2-7; TCRdb indicates TRBD1, and absent DNA this call remains unverified. CDR3 length: 14 residues. The CDR3 here is CASSLTGGGYEQYF.

The gene calls are TRBV20-1 and TRBJ1-6. The CDR3 length is 13 residues. Germline V gene sequence: CDR1 DFQATT, CDR2 SNEGSKA (reference sequence). This CDR3 is CSARIDYNSPLHF.

The V and J genes are TRBV29-1 and TRBJ2-2; absent DNA, TCRdb's TRBD1 call cannot be checked. Germline V lookup: CDR1 SQVTM, CDR2 ANQGSEA. The CDR3 sequence is 13 residues long. The CDR3: CSGSGTRTGELFF.